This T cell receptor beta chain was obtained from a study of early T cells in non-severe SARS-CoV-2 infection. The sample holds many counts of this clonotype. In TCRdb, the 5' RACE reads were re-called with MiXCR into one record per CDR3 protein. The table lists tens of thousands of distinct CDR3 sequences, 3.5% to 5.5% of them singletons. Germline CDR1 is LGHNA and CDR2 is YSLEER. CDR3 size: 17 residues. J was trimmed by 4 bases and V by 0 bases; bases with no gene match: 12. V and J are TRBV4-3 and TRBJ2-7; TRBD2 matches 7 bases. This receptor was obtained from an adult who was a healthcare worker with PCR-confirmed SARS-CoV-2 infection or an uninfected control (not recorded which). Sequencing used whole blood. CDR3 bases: TGCGCCAGCAGCCAAGAGAAGGGACTACACCTCCCTTACGAGCAGTACTTC. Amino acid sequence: CASSQEKGLHLPYEQYF.